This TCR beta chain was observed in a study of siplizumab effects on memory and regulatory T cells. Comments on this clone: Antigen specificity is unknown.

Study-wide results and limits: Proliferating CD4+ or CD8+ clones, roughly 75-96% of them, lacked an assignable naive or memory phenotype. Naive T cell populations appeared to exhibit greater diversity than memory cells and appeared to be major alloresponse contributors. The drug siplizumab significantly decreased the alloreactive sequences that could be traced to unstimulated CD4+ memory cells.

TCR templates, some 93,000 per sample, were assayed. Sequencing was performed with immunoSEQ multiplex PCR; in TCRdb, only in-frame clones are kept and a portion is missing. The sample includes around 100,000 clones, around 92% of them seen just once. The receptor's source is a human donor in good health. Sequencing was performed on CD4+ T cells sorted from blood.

The CDR3 spells CASRLRLQQETQYF. CDR3 DNA: TGTGCCAGCAGGTTACGGCTGCAACAAGAGACCCAGTACTTC. This chain uses TRBV6-6 with TRBJ2-5; no clear D gene. Germline V lookup: CDR1 MNHNY, CDR2 SVGAGI (reference sequence). The length of the CDR3 is 14 residues. V lost 6 bases and J lost 2, with 13 bases in between.